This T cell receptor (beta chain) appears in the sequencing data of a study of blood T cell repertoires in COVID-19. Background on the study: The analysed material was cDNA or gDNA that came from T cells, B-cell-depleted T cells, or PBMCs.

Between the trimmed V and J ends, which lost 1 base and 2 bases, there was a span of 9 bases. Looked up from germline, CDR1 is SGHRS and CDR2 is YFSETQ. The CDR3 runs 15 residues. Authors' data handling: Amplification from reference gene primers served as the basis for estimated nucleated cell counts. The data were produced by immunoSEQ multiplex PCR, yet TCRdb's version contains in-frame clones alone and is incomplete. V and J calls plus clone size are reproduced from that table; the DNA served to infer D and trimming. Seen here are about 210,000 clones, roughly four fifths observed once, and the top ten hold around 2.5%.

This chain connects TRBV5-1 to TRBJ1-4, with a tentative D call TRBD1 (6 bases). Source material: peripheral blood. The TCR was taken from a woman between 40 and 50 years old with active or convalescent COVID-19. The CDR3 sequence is CASSLSQGTNEKLFF. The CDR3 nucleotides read TGCGCCAGCAGCTTGTCGCAGGGGACTAATGAAAAACTGTTTTTT.